This record covers a single TCR beta chain. Study processing details: Estimates of nucleated cell counts were drawn from the amplification of reference gene primers. Using immunoSEQ multiplex PCR, the repertoire was profiled, and TCRdb retains in-frame clones only, with some absent. V and J calls and clone size are those listed in that table; D and trimming were worked out from the DNA. This table has about 140,000 clones, about 84% appearing once. This entry is derived from a study of blood T cell repertoires in COVID-19. CDR1 SGHVS and CDR2 FQNEAQ come from the germline V gene. V trimming: 5 bases; J trimming: 3 bases; junction bases outside the gene matches: 16. The CDR3 consists of 18 residues. Participants were aged about 18 to 100 years from approximately 23 US areas. Self-reported history from a screening survey and questionnaire set each donor's cohort. A case of COVID-19 had been met by exposed participants within 2 weeks before study entry.

The TCR sequence derives from a woman younger than 35 who had been exposed to COVID-19. The source material was PBMCs or T cells enriched from blood (not recorded which). The chain couples TRBV7-8 to TRBJ2-1; 7 bases agree with TRBD2. CDR3 in amino acids: CASSGYRLSSGIYNEQFF. As DNA, the CDR3 is TGTGCCAGCAGCGGTTACCGCCTATCTAGCGGAATCTACAATGAGCAGTTCTTC.